This T cell receptor (beta chain) was sequenced in a study of shared clonotypes between healthy human individuals. Overall study findings and caveats: Non-shared clonotypes had lower generation probabilities than those shared by all four donors. Clonotype sharing among the donors was expected to vary with sequencing depth.

A remark on this clone: No antigen is known for it.

CD45RO-negative, CCR7-selected cells formed the naive CD8 fraction, which excluded terminally differentiated effector memory CD45RA+ cells. It was across several immunoSEQ plates that each subset's genomic DNA was evenly split. TCRdb keeps only in-frame clones here, not all; method: immunoSEQ multiplex PCR. The sample includes approximately 840,000 clones, 96% of them seen just once. Trimming stripped 5 bases from V and 1 base from J, with 8 bases between. Germline CDR1 reads MNHEY; CDR2 reads SVGAGI. This CDR3 comprises 13 residues. Sequenced: naive CD8+ T cells sorted from blood. This sequence joins TRBV6-5 and TRBJ1-1, with D possibly TRBD1 on 6 matching bases. This TCR came from a man aged 30-40 years in good health. The CDR3 DNA is TGTGCCAGCAGTCTGGACAGGAACACTGAAGCTTTCTTT. It is translated as CASSLDRNTEAFF.